What follows are 2 T cell receptor beta chains derived from one specimen sequenced in a study of cytomegalovirus exposure and HLA in healthy donors (dated by TCRdb to about 2017). Library construction relied on the immunoSEQ multiplex PCR assay. The multiplex PCR relied on a mix of 60 forward primers for TCR Vbeta segments and 13 reverse primers for TCR Jbeta segments. The source is immuneACCESS, and TCRdb retained only in-frame sequences with V and J called. Part of the clones is not carried over; for the studies checked, unresolved V genes explain less than half of this, and the remainder is unexplained. This sample gives around 41,000 clones in total; 45% to 60% of them show up just once. The ten largest make up around 6% of the sample. The sample consisted of PBMCs. The origin of the receptors is a man in his sixties in good health and CMV-seronegative.

The chain carries TRBV18 and TRBJ1-2, with 7 bases identical to TRBD1. CDR3 size: 15 residues. Trimming cost V 6 bases and J 5 bases; bases outside gene matches: 12. CDR1 KGHSH and CDR2 LQKENI come from the germline V gene. The DNA for the CDR3 is TGTGCCAGCTCCCGGGACAGCGGACTCCTTTATGGCTACACCTTC. It is translated as CASSRDSGLLYGYTF.

V usage is TRBV7-2 and J usage is TRBJ2-1; D might be TRBD2 (5 bases). Germline V gives CDR1 SGHTA, CDR2 FQGNSA. The length of the CDR3 is 14 residues. The V end lost 5 bases, the J end lost 2 bases, and 10 bases lay between the germline ends. The CDR3 reads CASSAYSAYNEQFF. The DNA of the CDR3 is TGTGCCAGCAGCGCCTATAGCGCCTACAATGAGCAGTTCTTC.